Detailed here is one TCR beta chain. Its antigen is as yet unknown. As the sequencing template, cDNA was produced by extracting RNA and reverse transcribing it. Clones were sequenced by immunoSEQ multiplex PCR, and TCRdb holds only the in-frame ones, with some missing. This table has around 150,000 clones, roughly 50% appearing once. This specimen belongs to a study of CD8+ T cells in alopecia areata. Germline V gene lookup returns CDR1 MNHEY and CDR2 SVGAGI. V gave up 0 bases and J gave up 5 bases, with 10 bases separating them. CDR3 length equals 14 residues. Study observations and caveats: Scalp lesions, especially in alopecia totalis/universalis, had higher clonality than normal scalp.

The sequence derives from a human donor in good health. The rearrangement links TRBV6-5 to TRBJ1-1; no clear D gene. Sequencing input: CD4+ T cells sorted from blood. In DNA, the CDR3 is TGTGCCAGCAGTTACTCGAGCCAGGTGACTGAAGCTTTCTTT. Translation gives CASSYSSQVTEAFF.